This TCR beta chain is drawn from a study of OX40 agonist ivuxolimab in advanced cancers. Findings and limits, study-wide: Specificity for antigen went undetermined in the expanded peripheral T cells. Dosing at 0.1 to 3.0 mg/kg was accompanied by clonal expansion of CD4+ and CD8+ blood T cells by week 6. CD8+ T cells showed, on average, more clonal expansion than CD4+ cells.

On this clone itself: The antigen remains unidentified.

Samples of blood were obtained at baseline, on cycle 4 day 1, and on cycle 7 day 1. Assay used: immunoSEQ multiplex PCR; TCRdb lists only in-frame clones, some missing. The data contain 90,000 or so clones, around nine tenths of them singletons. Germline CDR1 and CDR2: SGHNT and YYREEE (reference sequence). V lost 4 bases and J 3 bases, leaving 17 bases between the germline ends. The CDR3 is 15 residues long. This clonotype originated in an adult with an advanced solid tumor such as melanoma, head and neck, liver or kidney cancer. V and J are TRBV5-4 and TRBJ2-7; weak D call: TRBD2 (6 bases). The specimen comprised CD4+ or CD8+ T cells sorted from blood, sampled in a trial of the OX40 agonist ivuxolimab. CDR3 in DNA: TGTGCCAGCAGCCTCATGGGGGGTCCCAACTACGAGCAGTACTTC. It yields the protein CASSLMGGPNYEQYF.